This TCR beta chain was sequenced during a study of Graves' ophthalmopathy and Graves' hyperthyroidism. The study amplified TCR beta CDR3 regions using RNA transcripts. HTBI primers were used in a first-round RT-PCR, which preceded a second-round multiplex PCR. TCRdb re-analysed the multiplex PCR reads in MiXCR, keeping a single row per CDR3 protein. The sample lists 500,000 to 800,000 distinct CDR3 sequences; about 38% were seen once. PBMCs stemmed from under 11 ml of fresh peripheral blood. There are a few counts of this clonotype. V was pared by 4 bases and J by 4 bases, with 25 bases between. This CDR3 contains 18 residues. CDR1 LNHDA and CDR2 SQIVND come from the germline V gene (reference sequence).

The source of this sequence is an adult man with Graves' ophthalmopathy. The specimen was peripheral blood. V usage is TRBV19 and J usage is TRBJ1-2; weak D call: TRBD1 (6 bases). The DNA for the CDR3 is TGTGCCAGTAGTACCCTACAGACAGGAGCCCCCGCAATCTATGGCTACACCTTC. This encodes CASSTLQTGAPAIYGYTF.